Below, 8 T cell receptor beta chains from the same sample are listed, as sequenced in a study of cytomegalovirus exposure and HLA in healthy donors. Sequencing used immunoSEQ multiplex PCR; TCRdb keeps in-frame clones, though not all of them. Of roughly 65,000 clones in the sample, 92% are singletons; the top ten hold under 5.5%. Specimen: PBMCs. The receptors stem from a man aged 18 to 29 in good health and CMV-seropositive.

In this sample, this clone turned up once. This chain uses TRBV4-1 with TRBJ2-7; 11 bases match TRBD1. The CDR3 loop spans 15 amino acids. J was trimmed by 4 bases and V by 4 bases; bases with no gene match: 6. Germline lookup yields CDR1 MGHRA and CDR2 YSYEKL. As DNA, the CDR3 is TGCGCCAGCAGCCTCGGACAGGGGGCGTTTTACGAGCAGTACTTC. Protein: CASSLGQGAFYEQYF.

This rearrangement joins TRBV14 to TRBJ2-7; 10 bases agree with TRBD1. Germline CDR1 SGHDN, CDR2 FVKESK. V shed 4 bases, J shed 3 bases, and the junction held 3 bases outside the gene matches. The CDR3 spans 14 residues. CDR3 amino acids: CASSLRTGGYEQYF. CDR3 in DNA: TGTGCCAGCAGCCTTCGGACAGGGGGCTACGAGCAGTACTTC.

The chain combines TRBV11-3 with TRBJ2-7, with TRBD2 matching 8 bases. There are 14 residues in the CDR3. V lost 5 bases, J lost 4 bases, and 7 bases stayed unmatched. Germline values: CDR1 SGHNT, CDR2 YENEEA. DNA for the CDR3: TGTGCCAGCAGCAAAGAGGGCGGGGGGTACGAGCAGTACTTC. It yields the protein CASSKEGGGYEQYF.

V gene TRBV19 combines with J gene TRBJ1-5; D is ambiguous. Trimming shortened V by 3 bases and J by 1 base, and 13 bases separated the two germline ends. Germline V CDR1 and CDR2: LNHDA, SQIVND (reference sequence). The length of the CDR3 is 16 residues. CDR3: CASSMIRLTSNQPQHF. DNA for the CDR3: TGTGCCAGTAGTATGATACGACTTACAAGCAATCAGCCCCAGCATTTT.

The rearrangement links TRBV9 to TRBJ2-3; possible D gene TRBD2, 6 bases. V lost 1 base, J lost 4 bases, and 13 bases lay in between. Germline lookup yields CDR1 SGDLS and CDR2 YYNGEE. The CDR3 totals 15 residues. CDR3 amino acids: CASSVTGVGSDTQYF. In DNA, the CDR3 is TGTGCCAGCAGCGTAACGGGAGTGGGATCAGATACGCAGTATTTT.

V is TRBV10-2 and J is TRBJ1-2, with 8 positions matching TRBD1. CDR1 and CDR2 from the germline V gene are WSHSY and SAAADI. The CDR3 loop spans 15 amino acids. V was clipped by 3 bases and J by 0 bases; unmatched bases: 3. The chain's CDR3 is CASSDRDRSNYGYTF. CDR3 DNA: TGCGCCAGCAGTGATCGGGACAGGTCTAACTATGGCTACACCTTC.

This sequence joins TRBV7-8 and TRBJ1-5; no definite D call. Looked up from germline, CDR1 is SGHVS and CDR2 is FQNEAQ. V dropped 5 bases and J dropped 5 bases, with 13 bases sitting between them. This CDR3 comprises 14 residues. The DNA for the CDR3 is TGTGCCAGCAGCCCCCTCGGGGTGCATCAGCCCCAGCATTTT. Residues: CASSPLGVHQPQHF.

V and J are TRBV4-2 and TRBJ2-3; 8 bases fit TRBD2. The CDR3 is made up of 19 amino acids. After removal of 0 bases from V and 0 bases from J, the junction contained 11 bases not matched to a gene. CDR1 and CDR2 from the germline V gene are LGHNA and YNFKEQ. In DNA form, the CDR3 reads TGTGCCAGCAGCCAAGATCCCAATTCACTAGCGGCCAGCACAGATACGCAGTATTTT. It translates to CASSQDPNSLAASTDTQYF.